This T cell receptor beta chain comes out of a study of response to subunit inactivated influenza vaccine. Whole-study findings and limits: Authors proposed each seasonal influenza vaccination draws in few new T cells.

This clonotype has only a few counts. Antigen unknown. The CDR3 has 14 amino acids. V dropped 5 bases and J dropped 9; count of bases not matched to a gene: 6. The germline gives CDR1 SGHAT, CDR2 FQNNGV. MiXCR, applied by TCRdb to the RT-PCR reads, yields one record per CDR3 protein. The data hold a few hundred thousand distinct CDR3 sequences, with around a fifth observed a single time. V gene TRBV11-2 combines with J gene TRBJ1-6; 8 positions match TRBD1. Sequencing was performed on PBMCs from blood, taken less than 22 months after vaccination. The sequence was obtained from a man aged 45 to 70 who received an inactivated influenza vaccine. The CDR3 sequence is CASSPRTGPSPLHF. The CDR3, as DNA: TGTGCCAGCAGCCCAAGGACAGGGCCTTCACCCCTCCACTTT.